One sample yielded the 16 T cell receptor beta chains listed below, sequenced in a study of liver allograft versus peripheral blood T cells. The wider study: Intrahepatic T cell receptor repertoires from transplanted livers were compared against repertoires in recipients' peripheral blood.

TCRdb fed the reads into MiXCR, producing one record per CDR3 protein. The table has about 14,000 distinct CDR3 sequences, about 18% seen once. Source of these receptors: a human patient who had a liver transplant. A share of the T cells may be of graft donor origin.

As concerns this clonotype: A read error may be the cause here, since a much bigger clone is one base away. The chain joins TRBV6-2 or TRBV6-3 to TRBJ1-1, with D unresolved. Germline V CDR1 and CDR2: MNHEY, SVGEGT. This CDR3 spans 16 amino acids. CDR3 coding DNA: TGTGTCAGCAGTTACCGACCCGGGTCCCACAACACTGAAGCTTTCTTT. Encoded protein: CVSSYRPGSHNTEAFF.

At least ten counts were recorded for this clonotype. The chain links TRBV5-4 to TRBJ2-2, with 8 bases that match TRBD1. The length of the CDR3 is 16 residues. CDR1 and CDR2 from the germline V gene are SGHNT and YYREEE (reference sequence). J was trimmed by 1 base and V by 4 bases; bases with no gene match: 6. The CDR3 DNA sequence: TGTGCCAGCAGCACCGGACAGGGAGGGAACACCGGGGAGCTGTTTTTT. Protein product: CASSTGQGGNTGELFF.

This clonotype came up many times. The V gene is TRBV7-2, the J gene TRBJ2-3; D gene unclear. V lost 1 base and J 0 bases, leaving 8 bases between the germline ends. CDR3 size: 15 residues. Germline V gives CDR1 SGHTA, CDR2 FQGNSA. The DNA of the CDR3 is TGTGCCAGCAGCTTAGTGGCGGCCAGCACAGATACGCAGTATTTT. It codes for CASSLVAASTDTQYF.

This clonotype showed up many times. CDR3 loop: CAWNGAGAEDTQYF. CDR3 in DNA: TGTGCCTGGAATGGTGCGGGAGCTGAAGATACGCAGTATTTT. The chain joins TRBV30 to TRBJ2-3; 7 nucleotides agree with TRBD2. This CDR3 comprises 14 residues. Germline CDR1 and CDR2: GTSNPN and SVGIG (reference sequence). V shed 4 bases, J shed 5 bases, and the junction held 9 bases outside the gene matches.

This chain links TRBV20-1 with TRBJ2-1; D is uncertain. Trimming left V 3 bases short and J 5 bases short, with 2 bases between. Germline V lookup: CDR1 DFQATT, CDR2 SNEGSKA (reference sequence). This CDR3 is 10 amino acids long. This CDR3 is CSARDNEQFF. The CDR3 nucleotides read TGCAGTGCTAGGGACAATGAGCAGTTCTTC.

This clonotype is labeled medium-sized. The genes are TRBV19 and TRBJ2-6; a weak D match, TRBD1 (5 bases). V was shortened by 3 bases and J by 8 bases, with 20 bases between the two germline ends. CDR1 and CDR2 (germline): LNHDA, SQIVND (reference sequence). The CDR3 length is 17 residues. The CDR3 DNA reads as TGTGCCAGTAGTATGAATCAGGGAACATACGAGACCAACGTCCTGACTTTC. It translates to CASSMNQGTYETNVLTF.

This chain's CDR3 is CASSYSALGLDFF. CDR3 in DNA: TGTGCCAGCAGTTATTCCGCCCTAGGTCTCGATTTCTTT. This chain joins TRBV6-5 and TRBJ1-1; D remains ambiguous. Trimming pared 3 bases from V and 13 bases from J, leaving 18 bases between. There are 13 residues in the CDR3. In germline, CDR1 is MNHEY, CDR2 SVGAGI.

This clonotype is termed medium-sized. This chain uses TRBV27 with TRBJ1-2; 12 bases fit TRBD1. The V gene's germline CDR1 is MNHEY and CDR2 SMNVEV (reference sequence). The V segment lost 3 bases and the J segment 6 bases; nucleotides outside the gene matches: 11. CDR3 size: 17 residues. The CDR3 spells CASSFGRGGTGGDGYTF. The CDR3 bases are TGTGCCAGCAGTTTCGGGAGGGGCGGGACAGGGGGCGATGGCTACACCTTC.

This clonotype has at least ten counts. The chain combines TRBV27 with TRBJ2-7; D not resolved. Deletions cut 6 bases from V and 6 bases from J, with 12 bases between. The CDR3 runs 12 residues. Per the germline V gene, CDR1 is MNHEY and CDR2 is SMNVEV (reference sequence). The CDR3 protein is CASSPPWSEQYF. The CDR3 DNA sequence: TGTGCCAGCAGCCCCCCTTGGAGCGAGCAGTACTTC.

This clonotype has more than one count but fewer than ten. Given a much more abundant clone one base away, this may be a read error. The V gene is TRBV18, the J gene TRBJ2-7; D gene ambiguous. This CDR3 comprises 12 residues. Germline CDR1 KGHSH, CDR2 LQKENI. DNA for the CDR3: TGTGCCAACTCACCAGAGGTCGGCGAGCAGTACTTC. It codes for CANSPEVGEQYF.

The chain links TRBV9 to TRBJ1-1; tentative D call: TRBD1 (5 bases). Germline V gene data show CDR1 as SGDLS and CDR2 as YYNGEE. This CDR3 spans 15 amino acids. Between the trimmed V and J ends, which lost 3 bases and 1 base, there was a span of 13 bases. In DNA, the CDR3 is TGTGCCAGCAGCGCGGGCCAGGGATGGAACACTGAAGCTTTCTTT. Translation gives CASSAGQGWNTEAFF.

In this sample, this clonotype turned up a few times. At one end, the junction sequence differs from germline, possibly due to a read error. The genes are TRBV20-1 and TRBJ1-1; tentatively, D is TRBD1 (5 bases). The germline gives CDR1 DFQATT, CDR2 SNEGSKA (reference sequence). CDR3 size: 12 residues. CDR3: CSALTVNTEAFF. The DNA of the CDR3 is TGCAGTGCTCTGACAGTGAACACCGAAGCTTTCTTT.

This clonotype was detected many times. The chain joins TRBV6-1 to TRBJ2-7; D not resolved. Deletions cut 6 bases from V and 3 bases from J, with 15 bases between. The CDR3 has 14 residues. CDR1 is MNHNS, CDR2 SASEGT, per germline. The CDR3 spells CASRDEPTSYEQYF. CDR3 DNA: TGTGCCAGCAGGGACGAACCGACCAGCTACGAGCAGTACTTC.

This chain uses TRBV27 with TRBJ2-7, with TRBD1 matching over 11 bases. The V segment lost 6 bases and the J segment 4 bases; nucleotides outside the gene matches: 5. The V gene's germline CDR1 is MNHEY and CDR2 SMNVEV (reference sequence). The CDR3 contains 14 residues. In DNA, the CDR3 is TGTGCCAGCAGGCGGGGACAGGGGGGTTACGAGCAGTACTTC. Protein sequence: CASRRGQGGYEQYF.

In this sample, this clonotype is medium-sized. This sequence joins TRBV18 and TRBJ1-2; 12 nucleotides match TRBD1. This CDR3 has 18 residues. CDR1 KGHSH and CDR2 LQKENI come from the germline V gene. Trimming cost V 2 bases and J 2 bases; bases outside gene matches: 9. The CDR3 is CASSPAGTGGETNYGYTF. As DNA, the CDR3 is TGTGCCAGCTCACCAGCCGGGACAGGGGGCGAGACGAACTATGGCTACACCTTC.

CDR3 nucleotide sequence: TGTGCCAGCGAGCGACTGGGTGTGGGACAGGGGAGGTCCGAGCAGTACTTC. As protein: CASERLGVGQGRSEQYF. The V and J genes are TRBV7-9 and TRBJ2-7; 10 positions agree with TRBD1. The CDR3 extends over 17 amino acids. Germline CDR1 reads SEHNR; CDR2 reads FQNEAQ (reference sequence). After removal of 8 bases from V and 6 bases from J, the junction contained 19 bases not matched to a gene.